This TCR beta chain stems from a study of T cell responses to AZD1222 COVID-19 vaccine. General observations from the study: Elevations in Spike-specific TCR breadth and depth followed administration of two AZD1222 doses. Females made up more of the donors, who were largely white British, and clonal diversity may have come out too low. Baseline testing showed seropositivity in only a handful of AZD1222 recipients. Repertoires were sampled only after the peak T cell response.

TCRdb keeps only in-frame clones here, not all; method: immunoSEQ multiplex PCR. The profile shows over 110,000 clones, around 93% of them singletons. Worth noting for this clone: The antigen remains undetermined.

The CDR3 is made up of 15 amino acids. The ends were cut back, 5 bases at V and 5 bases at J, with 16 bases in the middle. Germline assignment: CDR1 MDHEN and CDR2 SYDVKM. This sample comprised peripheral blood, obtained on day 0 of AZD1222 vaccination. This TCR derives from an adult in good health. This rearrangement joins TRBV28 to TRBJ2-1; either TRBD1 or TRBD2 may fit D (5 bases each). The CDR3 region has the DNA TGTGCCAGCAGTCGATCGGGACGGATAAACAATGAGCAGTTCTTC. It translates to CASSRSGRINNEQFF.